This T cell receptor (beta chain) was sequenced for a study of Graves' ophthalmopathy and Graves' hyperthyroidism. Study-wide context: Peripheral blood was collected at initial diagnosis, before any treatment. Findings and limits, study-wide: Ophthalmopathy and stable hyperthyroidism were discriminated by a 13-signature model, with over 85% sensitivity and about 84% specificity. Blood also contained most of the expanded thyroid clonotypes above 0.001 frequency.

Every ophthalmopathy donor presented moderate-to-severe activity, CAS ≥3, NOSPECS ≥4 and duration under 3 months. Amplification from RNA transcripts yielded the TCR beta CDR3 regions. First-round RT-PCR used HTBI primers; second-round multiplex PCR followed. TCRdb re-derived calls from the multiplex PCR reads in MiXCR, one entry per CDR3 protein. The table includes roughly 700,000 distinct CDR3 sequences, 35% to 50% detected once. There are many counts of this clonotype. No antigen is known for it. The CDR3 length is 11 residues. The germline V gene encodes CDR1 DFQATT and CDR2 SNEGSKA (reference sequence). The V end was cut by 1 base, the J end by 6 bases, with 6 bases between.

Sequenced sample: peripheral blood. This clonotype originated in an adult man with Graves' ophthalmopathy. The J gene is TRBJ1-2, the V gene TRBV20-1, with D uncertain. DNA of the CDR3: TGCAGTGCTAGAGGTGGGGATGGCTACACCTTC. The encoded protein is CSARGGDGYTF.